Listed here are 3 T cell receptor beta chains from one sample, sequenced in a study of cytomegalovirus exposure and HLA in healthy donors. Vbeta (60) and Jbeta (13) primers were used in the PCR. This table comes from immunoSEQ multiplex PCR, and its TCRdb copy is limited to in-frame clones, with some not included. The data show around 210,000 clones, 79% seen once. Sequencing was performed on PBMCs. These receptor sequences come from a man aged 50 to 60 in good health and CMV-seronegative.

CDR3 residues: CASSVGGDYNEQFF. The CDR3, as DNA: TGTGCCAGCAGCGTAGGCGGGGACTACAATGAGCAGTTCTTC. The rearrangement links TRBV9 to TRBJ2-1; TRBD2 is a possible D gene (6 bases). Germline CDR1 and CDR2: SGDLS and YYNGEE. The CDR3 spans 14 residues. V lost 0 bases to trimming and J lost 3 bases, with 7 bases between them.

V and J are TRBV5-4 and TRBJ2-2; TRBD2 aligns across 8 bases. V was clipped by 4 bases and J by 4 bases; unmatched bases: 3. Germline V gene sequence: CDR1 SGHNT, CDR2 YYREEE (reference sequence). The CDR3 is made up of 14 amino acids. The CDR3 region is CASSGTRPTGELFF. In DNA form, the CDR3 reads TGTGCCAGCAGCGGGACTAGACCCACCGGGGAGCTGTTTTTT.

The chain couples TRBV28 to TRBJ2-7; 7 bases match TRBD1. CDR3 length: 15 residues. Germline CDR1 reads MDHEN; CDR2 reads SYDVKM. V lost 6 bases, J lost 3 bases, and 11 bases stayed unmatched. The DNA for the CDR3 is TGTGCCAGCAGACCTTATCAGGGGGACGGCTACGAGCAGTACTTC. Translating it yields CASRPYQGDGYEQYF.